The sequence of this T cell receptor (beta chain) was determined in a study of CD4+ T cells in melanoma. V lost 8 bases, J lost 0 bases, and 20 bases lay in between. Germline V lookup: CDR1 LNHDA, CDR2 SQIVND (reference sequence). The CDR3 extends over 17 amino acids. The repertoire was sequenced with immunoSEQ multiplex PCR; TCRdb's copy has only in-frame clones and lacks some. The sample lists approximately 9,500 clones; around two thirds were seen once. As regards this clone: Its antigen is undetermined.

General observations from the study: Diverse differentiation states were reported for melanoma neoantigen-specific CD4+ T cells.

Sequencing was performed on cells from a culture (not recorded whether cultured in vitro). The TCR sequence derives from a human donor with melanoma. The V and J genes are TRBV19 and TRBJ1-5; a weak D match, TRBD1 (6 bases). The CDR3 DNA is TGTGCCAGTCAGAGACAGGCCCGGGGGTATAGCAATCAGCCCCAGCATTTT. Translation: CASQRQARGYSNQPQHF.